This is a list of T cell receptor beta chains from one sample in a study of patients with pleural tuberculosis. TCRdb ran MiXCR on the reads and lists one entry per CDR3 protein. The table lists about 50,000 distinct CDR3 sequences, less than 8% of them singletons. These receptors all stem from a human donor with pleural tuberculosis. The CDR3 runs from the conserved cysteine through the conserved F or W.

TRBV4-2 CASSQDEGGQSTDTQYF
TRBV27 CASRQTGSEQYF
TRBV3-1 CASSLDRAYEQYF
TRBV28 CASNTAAWGTQYF
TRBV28 CASSFSNQGQPQHF
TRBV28 CASSLYPTDTQYF
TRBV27 CASSPGLAGSEQFF
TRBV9 CASSAGSGNAYGYTF
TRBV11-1 CASSLALAGETDTQYF
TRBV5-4 CASSFGAGGNYGYTF
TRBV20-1 CSASGTSGVSTDTQYF
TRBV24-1 CATSDSGINEQFF
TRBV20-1 CSARAPGTVRNYGYTF
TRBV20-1 CSASRTSGATYNEQFF
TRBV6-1 CASSARQGTNTEAFF
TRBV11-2 CASSFTGAADTQYF
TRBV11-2 CASSLESSGIPNYGYTF
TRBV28 CASSFNFAQKNIQYF
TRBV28 CASAPGQESFYGYTF
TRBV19 CASSRASENTEAFF
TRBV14 CASSQEFTAGWYTEAFF
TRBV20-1 CSARDAGATYEETQYF
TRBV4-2 CASSQDGGGGGTDTQYF
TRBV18 CASSEGRTNYGYTF
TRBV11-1 CASTLAGVSNEQFF
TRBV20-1 CSASFLAGGNEQFF
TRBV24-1 CATSDPGHSEKLFF
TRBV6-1 CASSETGVGYGYTF
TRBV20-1 CSAPGPLGSTNEQFF
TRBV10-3 CATAGPNTGELFF
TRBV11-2 CASSFSGTTQETQYF
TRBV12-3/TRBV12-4 CASSPTGNTEAFF
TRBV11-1 CASSSSGWETQYF
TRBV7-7 CASSLQRNTEAFF
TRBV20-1 CSAPRVTEAFF
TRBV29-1 CSVELWLAGNSNEQFF